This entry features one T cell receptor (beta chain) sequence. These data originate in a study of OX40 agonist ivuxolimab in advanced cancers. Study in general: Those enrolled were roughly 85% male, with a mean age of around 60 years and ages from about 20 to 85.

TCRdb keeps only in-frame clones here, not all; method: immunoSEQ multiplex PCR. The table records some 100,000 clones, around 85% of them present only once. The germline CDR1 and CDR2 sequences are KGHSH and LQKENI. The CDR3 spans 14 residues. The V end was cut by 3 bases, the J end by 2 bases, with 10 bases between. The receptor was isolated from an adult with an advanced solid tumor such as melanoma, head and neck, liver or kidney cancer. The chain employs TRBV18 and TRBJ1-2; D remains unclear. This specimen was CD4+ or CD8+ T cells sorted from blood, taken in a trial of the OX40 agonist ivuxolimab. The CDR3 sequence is CASSPDGGNYGYTF. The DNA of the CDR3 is TGTGCCAGCTCACCGGACGGCGGGAACTATGGCTACACCTTC.